Each of the 13 T cell receptor beta chains below was sequenced from the same sample in a study of OX40 agonist ivuxolimab in advanced cancers. TCRdb's copy holds only in-frame clones and misses some; the assay was immunoSEQ multiplex PCR. The table includes 80,000 to 100,000 clones, 93% detected once. Sequenced material: CD4+ or CD8+ T cells sorted from blood, taken in a trial of the OX40 agonist ivuxolimab. These receptors originate from an adult with an advanced solid tumor such as melanoma, head and neck, liver or kidney cancer.

The genes are TRBV4-1 and TRBJ2-2; TRBD2 is a possible D gene (5 bases). V lost 1 base to trimming and J lost 1 base, with 16 bases between them. This CDR3 region has 18 residues. The V gene's germline CDR1 is MGHRA and CDR2 YSYEKL. The CDR3 protein is CASSQGPLAPGNTGELFF. DNA of the CDR3: TGCGCCAGCAGCCAAGGGCCTCTAGCACCGGGGAACACCGGGGAGCTGTTTTTT.

The J gene is TRBJ1-1, the V gene TRBV30; D gene ambiguous. CDR3 length: 12 amino acids. Germline V CDR1 and CDR2: GTSNPN, SVGIG (reference sequence). Trimming removed 7 bases at V and 1 base at J, with 10 bases between. The CDR3 DNA sequence: TGTGCCTCCAAGGCTGAGAACACTGAAGCTTTCTTT. It yields the protein CASKAENTEAFF. The full variable domain, with the rest looked up from reference TRBV30 and TRBJ1-1, is SQTIHQWPATLVQPVGSPLSLECTVEGTSNPNLYWYRQAAGRGLQLLFYSVGIGQISSEVPQNLSASRPQDRQFILSSKKLLLSDSGFYLCASKAENTEAFFGQGTRLTVV.

The CDR3 loop is CASSQEGTGPSSYNEQFF. CDR3 sequence (DNA): TGCGCCAGCAGCCAAGAAGGCACAGGGCCAAGCTCCTACAATGAGCAGTTCTTC. The chain combines TRBV4-1 with TRBJ2-1; perhaps TRBD1 as D (6 bases). V gave up 0 bases and J gave up 0 bases, with 15 bases separating them. This CDR3 is 18 amino acids long. Germline lookup yields CDR1 MGHRA and CDR2 YSYEKL.

A few counts support this clone. V is TRBV2 and J is TRBJ1-1, with D perhaps matching TRBD1 (5 bases). Germline CDR1 and CDR2: SNHLY and FYNNEI. This CDR3 has 13 amino acids. V dropped 8 bases and J dropped 7 bases, with 17 bases sitting between them. The CDR3 DNA is TGTGCCAGCTCTATGGGGGGGATTTTTGAAGCTTTCTTT. Residues: CASSMGGIFEAFF.

This rearrangement joins TRBV2 to TRBJ1-5, with TRBD1 matching over 8 bases. Germline V lookup: CDR1 SNHLY, CDR2 FYNNEI. V dropped 5 bases and J dropped 4; count of bases not matched to a gene: 1. The CDR3 is 13 amino acids. The CDR3 here is CASSRDRNQPQHF. The CDR3 bases are TGTGCCAGCAGTCGGGACAGGAATCAGCCCCAGCATTTT.

The chain employs TRBV28 and TRBJ1-5, with a weak D call TRBD1 (5 bases). The ends were cut back, 6 bases at V and 6 bases at J, with 18 bases in the middle. This CDR3 has 15 amino acids. Germline-derived CDR1 and CDR2 are MDHEN and SYDVKM. The CDR3 protein is CASRKNRGFGQPQHF. CDR3 coding DNA: TGTGCCAGCAGGAAGAACCGGGGCTTTGGTCAGCCCCAGCATTTT.

This clone was observed a handful of times. The chain recombines TRBV19 with TRBJ2-1, with TRBD2 matching 11 bases. V lost 7 bases and J lost 0; bases outside the gene matches: 14. Germline-derived CDR1 and CDR2 are LNHDA and SQIVND (reference sequence). CDR3 length: 19 amino acids. CDR3 protein: CASKGFTSGGLSSYNEQFF. DNA of the CDR3: TGTGCCAGTAAAGGATTTACTAGCGGGGGCCTTAGCTCCTACAATGAGCAGTTCTTC.

V and J are TRBV6-5 and TRBJ1-5, with D unresolved. Trimming removed 5 bases at V and 5 bases at J, with 10 bases between. The CDR3 runs 13 residues. Germline lookup yields CDR1 MNHEY and CDR2 SVGAGI. This chain's CDR3 is CASSLSIDQPQHF. In nucleotides, the CDR3 is TGTGCCAGCAGTCTTTCAATAGATCAGCCCCAGCATTTT.

This chain joins TRBV7-2 and TRBJ2-7, with TRBD2 identical over 9 bases. Germline assignment: CDR1 SGHTA and CDR2 FQGNSA. Trimming removed 3 bases from V and 2 bases from J; junction bases left unmatched: 5. This CDR3 region has 15 residues. This CDR3 is CASSFRAGGTYEQYF. The CDR3 DNA is TGTGCCAGCAGCTTCAGAGCGGGGGGAACCTACGAGCAGTACTTC.

This clone was found once. The chain recombines TRBV6-5 with TRBJ2-1; 16 nucleotides agree with TRBD2. V shed 6 bases and J 7 bases; nucleotides not matched to a gene: 0. The CDR3 loop spans 14 amino acids. Germline V gene data show CDR1 as MNHEY and CDR2 as SVGAGI. Here the CDR3 reads CASRGLAGGNEQFF. CDR3 coding DNA: TGTGCCAGCAGGGGACTAGCGGGAGGGAATGAGCAGTTCTTC.

Concerning this clone itself: This specimen includes other DNA sequences encoding the same CDR3. V and J are TRBV28 and TRBJ1-2; D is uncertain. There are 12 residues in the CDR3. V lost 2 bases to trimming and J lost 4 bases, with 5 bases between them. Germline V gene lookup returns CDR1 MDHEN and CDR2 SYDVKM. In DNA, the CDR3 is TGTGCCAGCAGTTTAAGAGTCTATGGCTACACCTTC. Protein product: CASSLRVYGYTF.

The chain has TRBV27 and TRBJ2-3, with D unresolved. The V end lost 2 bases, the J end lost 6 bases, and 9 bases lay between the germline ends. The germline CDR1 and CDR2 sequences are MNHEY and SMNVEV (reference sequence). This CDR3 has 13 amino acids. CDR3 coding DNA: TGTGCCAGCAGTTTAAATGGAACTGATACGCAGTATTTT. Translated, it gives CASSLNGTDTQYF.

J is TRBJ1-3 and V is TRBV15, with 8 positions matching TRBD1. There are 16 residues in the CDR3. Germline lookup yields CDR1 LNHNV and CDR2 YYDKDF (reference sequence). The ends lost 1 base at V and 3 bases at J; junction bases unmatched: 5. The CDR3, as DNA: TGTGCCACCAGCAGAGGGACAGGGTCGGATGGAAACACCATATATTTT. Translation gives CATSRGTGSDGNTIYF.